Sequencing of this T cell receptor beta chain was carried out in a study of blood T cells in healthy people across ages. On this clonotype: Its antigen remains unknown.

Findings of the study overall: With age, beta diversity per million T cells declined roughly linearly, significantly by roughly 40. CMV infection status of these donors was not known. More naive CD4+ cells and higher diversity were found in long-lived than in aged donors.

The germline CDR1 and CDR2 sequences are MNHNY and SVGAGI (reference sequence). Trimming stripped 2 bases from V and 1 base from J, with 11 bases between. The CDR3 extends over 15 amino acids. It was with a sample-barcoded 5' primer and a J-beta primer mix that a second PCR of about 6 to 12 cycles was run. TCRdb analysed the 5' RACE reads with MiXCR anew, one entry per CDR3 protein. The sample holds about 1.4 million distinct CDR3 sequences; 59% are singletons and the top ten take over 5%. The genes are TRBV6-6 and TRBJ2-5, with D uncertain. What was sequenced was blood. The TCR was taken from a man aged 18 to 30 in good health. This chain's CDR3 is CASSYVADLQETQYF. DNA of the CDR3: TGTGCCAGCAGTTACGTGGCAGACCTCCAAGAGACCCAGTACTTC.